Presented here are 24 T cell receptor beta chains from one specimen sequenced in a study of beta chain features in type 1 diabetes. Expressed TCRB transcripts got sequenced, as all isolated RNA was reverse transcribed. Some clones are missing from TCRdb's copy, which holds only in-frame ones; the method was immunoSEQ multiplex PCR. The repertoire includes approximately 300,000 clones, approximately 10% of them detected once, and just over 0.015% sits in the top ten. Sequences were obtained from naive CD4+ T cells from blood. These receptors came from a woman between 25 and 40 years old in good health.

This clone was seen a handful of times. The chain links TRBV4-3 to TRBJ2-5, with TRBD1 identical over 11 bases. Per germline, CDR1 LGHNA and CDR2 YSLEER. V was clipped by 2 bases and J by 5 bases; unmatched bases: 7. CDR3 length equals 16 residues. The DNA of the CDR3 is TGCGCCAGCAGCCAACGCACCGGGACAGGGGGTGAGACCCAGTACTTC. This codes for CASSQRTGTGGETQYF.

This chain connects TRBV10-3 to TRBJ2-7; 11 bases line up with TRBD1. Per germline, CDR1 ENHRY and CDR2 SYGVKD. The V gene end was trimmed by 9 bases and the J gene end by 2 bases; junction bases not matched to a gene: 6. This CDR3 region has 14 residues. CDR3 in DNA: TGTGCCATAGGGGACAGGGGGGAGACCTACGAGCAGTACTTC. Protein: CAIGDRGETYEQYF.

In this sample, this clone turned up a few times. The chain uses TRBV7-9 and TRBJ2-7; 8 nucleotides line up with TRBD2. Trimming removed 3 bases from V and 5 bases from J; junction bases left unmatched: 6. The CDR3 loop spans 14 amino acids. The germline V gene encodes CDR1 SEHNR and CDR2 FQNEAQ (reference sequence). This CDR3 is CASSFGTSPHEQYF. DNA for the CDR3: TGTGCCAGCAGCTTTGGGACTAGTCCCCACGAGCAGTACTTC.

The V call is TRBV4-3, the J call TRBJ1-3; the D gene is possibly TRBD1 (6 bases). The germline V gene encodes CDR1 LGHNA and CDR2 YSLEER. The V end lost 3 bases, the J end lost 2 bases, and 8 bases lay between the germline ends. CDR3 length: 14 amino acids. CDR3 coding DNA: TGCGCCAGCAGCCATGGACAGACTGGAAACACCATATATTTT. Translated: CASSHGQTGNTIYF.

The chain combines TRBV5-1 with TRBJ1-1; D uncertain. Germline-derived CDR1 and CDR2 are SGHRS and YFSETQ. Trimming shortened V by 4 bases and J by 1 base, and 8 bases separated the two germline ends. The length of the CDR3 is 13 residues. CDR3 region: CASSKGENTEAFF. The CDR3, as DNA: TGCGCCAGCAGCAAGGGAGAGAACACTGAAGCTTTCTTT.

This chain's CDR3 is CASSQRSAWAGGDTQYF. In DNA, the CDR3 is TGTGCCAGCAGCCAAAGATCTGCGTGGGCAGGGGGAGATACGCAGTATTTT. The chain is built from TRBV14 and TRBJ2-3; TRBD1 matches 7 bases. This CDR3 spans 17 amino acids. The germline gives CDR1 SGHDN, CDR2 FVKESK. Trimming took 2 bases from V and 5 from J; bases not matched to a gene: 13.

The chain recombines TRBV2 with TRBJ2-7; D unresolved. CDR1 is SNHLY, CDR2 FYNNEI, per germline. The CDR3 totals 13 residues. Trimming took 5 bases from V and 4 from J, leaving 12 bases between them. This CDR3 reads CASSLQQAYEQYF. DNA of the CDR3: TGTGCCAGCAGTTTGCAGCAGGCGTACGAGCAGTACTTC.

This clone was seen more than once but under ten times. The V call is TRBV4-3, the J call TRBJ1-5; D is uncertain. The CDR3 loop spans 16 amino acids. The germline V gene encodes CDR1 LGHNA and CDR2 YSLEER. V lost 6 bases and J lost 1, with 16 bases in between. In nucleotides, the CDR3 is TGCGCCAGCAGTCCCCCTAGAGGACTGAGCAATCAGCCCCAGCATTTT. Its translation is CASSPPRGLSNQPQHF.

This clone has a handful of counts. CDR3 sequence (DNA): TGTGCCAGCGGGACAGAACCTTATGGCTACACCTTC. Translated: CASGTEPYGYTF. The chain has TRBV7-3 and TRBJ1-2, with 7 bases aligning to TRBD1. This CDR3 has 12 amino acids. CDR1 and CDR2 from the germline V gene are SGHTA and FQGTGA. Trimming removed 8 bases from V and 5 bases from J; junction bases left unmatched: 5.

This sequence joins TRBV29-1 and TRBJ1-5, with no clear D. Germline V lookup: CDR1 SQVTM, CDR2 ANQGSEA. The ends were cut back, 6 bases at V and 4 bases at J, with 13 bases in the middle. The CDR3 runs to 13 residues. The CDR3 nucleotides are TGCAGCGTCTCGGGCGGAGGTAATCAGCCCCAGCATTTT. Its translation: CSVSGGGNQPQHF.

The CDR3 sequence is CASSGTGRYTEAFF. CDR3 in DNA: TGTGCCAGCTCCGGGACAGGCCGTTACACTGAAGCTTTCTTT. The chain combines TRBV28 with TRBJ1-1, with 8 bases lining up with TRBD1. Germline V CDR1 and CDR2: MDHEN, SYDVKM. CDR3 length: 14 residues. J gave up 3 bases and V 8 bases, and 8 bases lay outside the gene matches.

About this clone itself: At one boundary the junction diverges from the germline segment, which might be a read error. The chain employs TRBV5-4 and TRBJ1-1, with 7 nucleotides matching TRBD1. CDR1 SGHNT and CDR2 YYREEE come from the germline V gene (reference sequence). The CDR3 is made up of 16 amino acids. CDR3 in DNA: TGCGCCAGCAGCCTGGGACAGCTCACCCTGAACACTGAAGCTTTCTTT. Translated: CASSLGQLTLNTEAFF.

This clone was observed a few times. The chain is built from TRBV7-2 and TRBJ2-1, with D possibly matching TRBD1 (6 bases). CDR3 size: 15 residues. Germline assignment: CDR1 SGHTA and CDR2 FQGNSA. The germline V and J ends were trimmed by 5 bases and 0 bases, with 11 bases remaining between them. The CDR3 loop is CASSSTGSSYNEQFF. The CDR3 region has the DNA TGTGCCAGCAGCAGCACAGGGAGCTCCTACAATGAGCAGTTCTTC.

The table lists this clone with a few counts. V usage is TRBV28 and J usage is TRBJ2-5; D is perhaps TRBD2 (5 bases). The germline CDR1 and CDR2 sequences are MDHEN and SYDVKM. Trimming shortened V by 2 bases and J by 2 bases, and 15 bases separated the two germline ends. The CDR3 has 16 residues. CDR3 DNA: TGTGCCAGCAGTTTAAATCATAGGACTGTGCAAGAGACCCAGTACTTC. Encoded protein: CASSLNHRTVQETQYF.

The chain is built from TRBV5-1 and TRBJ2-7, with 9 nucleotides matching TRBD1. The CDR3 extends over 14 amino acids. The ends lost 4 bases at V and 6 bases at J; junction bases unmatched: 8. In germline, CDR1 is SGHRS, CDR2 YFSETQ. CDR3 in amino acids: CASSIGTGQAEQYF. CDR3 bases: TGCGCCAGCAGCATCGGGACAGGGCAAGCCGAGCAGTACTTC.

This clone was counted a few times. The chain is built from TRBV18 and TRBJ2-1, with TRBD2 identical over 13 bases. The CDR3 contains 17 residues. V was clipped by 3 bases and J by 3 bases; unmatched bases: 5. Germline CDR1 reads KGHSH; CDR2 reads LQKENI. CDR3 bases: TGTGCCAGCTCACCCATACTAGCGGGAGGGTACTACAATGAGCAGTTCTTC. Its translation: CASSPILAGGYYNEQFF.

The J gene is TRBJ2-6, the V gene TRBV21-1; the DNA was not compared with TRBD2, the D call given in the table. TRBV21-1 is a recognized pseudogene. The CDR3 contains 19 residues. The CDR3 here is CASSLLEPGFISGANVLTF. DNA of the CDR3: TGTGCCAGCAGCCTTCTAGAACCGGGATTCATCTCTGGGGCCAACGTCCTGACTTTC.

The genes are TRBV2 and TRBJ2-7; 8 bases are a match to TRBD1. Germline-derived CDR1 and CDR2 are SNHLY and FYNNEI. The CDR3 spans 12 residues. V gave up 6 bases and J gave up 12 bases; unmatched junction bases: 10. CDR3 bases: TGTGCCAGCAGGGCAGGGGGCCGCCGTCTGTACTTC. This encodes CASRAGGRRLYF.

This clone appeared once. This chain connects TRBV7-9 to TRBJ1-2; no definite D call. Trimming took off 5 bases at V and 4 bases at J, with 17 bases between the two ends. Germline CDR1 and CDR2: SEHNR and FQNEAQ (reference sequence). CDR3 length: 15 amino acids. The CDR3 DNA sequence: TGTGCCAGCAGCCCCCCCTTGTCCAGCGGCTATGGCTACACCTTC. It is translated as CASSPPLSSGYGYTF.

The CDR3: CASSLNGQGDTEAFF. CDR3 DNA sequence: TGCGCCAGCAGCTTGAATGGGCAAGGGGACACTGAAGCTTTCTTT. The rearrangement joins TRBV5-1 to TRBJ1-1; D might be TRBD1 (5 bases). This CDR3 region has 15 residues. Germline V gives CDR1 SGHRS, CDR2 YFSETQ. V lost 1 base and J 3 bases, leaving 13 bases between the germline ends.

This chain joins TRBV30 and TRBJ1-2, with 8 positions matching TRBD1. J was trimmed by 6 bases and V by 5 bases; bases with no gene match: 5. The CDR3 is 12 amino acids. Germline lookup yields CDR1 GTSNPN and CDR2 SVGIG (reference sequence). DNA of the CDR3: TGTGCCTGGGGGAGGGGACAGGATGGCTACACCTTC. Translation gives CAWGRGQDGYTF. The full variable domain, with the rest looked up from reference TRBV30 and TRBJ1-2, is SQTIHQWPATLVQPVGSPLSLECTVEGTSNPNLYWYRQAAGRGLQLLFYSVGIGQISSEVPQNLSASRPQDRQFILSSKKLLLSDSGFYLCAWGRGQDGYTFGSGTRLTVV.

The chain employs TRBV28 and TRBJ1-1; TRBD1 agrees at 12 bases. Germline trimming cut 3 bases from V and 1 base from J; bases unmatched to any gene: 6. The CDR3 totals 17 residues. CDR1 is MDHEN, CDR2 SYDVKM, per germline. The CDR3 sequence is CASSFLGQGAGNTEAFF. Written as DNA, the CDR3 is TGTGCCAGCAGTTTTTTGGGACAGGGGGCTGGGAACACTGAAGCTTTCTTT.

The gene calls are TRBV30 and TRBJ2-1; D is possibly TRBD1 (6 bases). The V end was cut by 3 bases, the J end by 5 bases, with 11 bases between. CDR1 is GTSNPN, CDR2 SVGIG, per germline (reference sequence). The CDR3 length is 13 residues. The CDR3 here is CAWSVSGDNEQFF. The DNA for the CDR3 is TGTGCCTGGAGCGTCTCAGGGGACAATGAGCAGTTCTTC.

This chain links TRBV11-2 with TRBJ2-1; TRBD2 matches at 7 bases. This CDR3 is built from 16 residues. Germline trimming cut 5 bases from V and 3 bases from J; bases unmatched to any gene: 10. Germline V lookup: CDR1 SGHAT, CDR2 FQNNGV. The CDR3 sequence: CASSPAAGAGYNEQFF. The CDR3 DNA reads as TGTGCCAGCAGCCCCGCCGCGGGAGCAGGCTACAATGAGCAGTTCTTC. Filled out from reference TRBV11-2 and TRBJ2-1, the complete variable domain reads EAGVAQSPRYKIIEKRQSVAFWCNPISGHATLYWYQQILGQGPKLLIQFQNNGVVDDSQLPKDRFSAERLKGVDSTLKIQPAKLEDSAVYLCASSPAAGAGYNEQFFGPGTRLTVL.